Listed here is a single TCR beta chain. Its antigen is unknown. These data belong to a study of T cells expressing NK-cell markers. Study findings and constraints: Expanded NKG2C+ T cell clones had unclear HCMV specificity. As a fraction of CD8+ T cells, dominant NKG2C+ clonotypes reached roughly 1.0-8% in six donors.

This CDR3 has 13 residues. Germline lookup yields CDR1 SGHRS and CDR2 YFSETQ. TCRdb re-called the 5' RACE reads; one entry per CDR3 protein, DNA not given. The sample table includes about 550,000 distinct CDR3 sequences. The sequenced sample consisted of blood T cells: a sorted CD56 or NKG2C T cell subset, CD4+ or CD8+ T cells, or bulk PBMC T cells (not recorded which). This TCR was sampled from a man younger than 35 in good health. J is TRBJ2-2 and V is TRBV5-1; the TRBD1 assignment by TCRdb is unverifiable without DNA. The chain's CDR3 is CASSLSQAGELFF.